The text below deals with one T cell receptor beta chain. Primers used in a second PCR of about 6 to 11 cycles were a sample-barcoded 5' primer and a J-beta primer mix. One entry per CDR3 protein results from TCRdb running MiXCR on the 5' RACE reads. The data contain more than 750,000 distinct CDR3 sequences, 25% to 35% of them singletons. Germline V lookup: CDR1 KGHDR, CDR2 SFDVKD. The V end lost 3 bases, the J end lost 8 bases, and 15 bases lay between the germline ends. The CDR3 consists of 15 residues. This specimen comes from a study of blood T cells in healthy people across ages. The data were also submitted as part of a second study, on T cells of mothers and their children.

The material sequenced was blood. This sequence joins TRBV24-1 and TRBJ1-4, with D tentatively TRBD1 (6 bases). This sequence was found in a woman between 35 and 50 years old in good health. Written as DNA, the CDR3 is TGTGCCACCAGTGATCGCGGGGGGCTTCAAGAAAAACTGTTTTTT. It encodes CATSDRGGLQEKLFF.